What follows is one TCR beta chain and its context. The V end was cut by 5 bases, the J end by 0 bases, with 10 bases between. Germline CDR1 and CDR2: MNHEY and SMNVEV (reference sequence). This CDR3 has 14 amino acids. This record belongs to a study of T cell changes during pregnancy in multiple sclerosis. This table comes from immunoSEQ multiplex PCR, and its TCRdb copy is limited to in-frame clones, with some not included. There are around 72,000 clones in the sample; about 92% occur only once, and 2.1% lies in the top ten. The sequence came from a female donor in good health, enrolled as a control in a pregnancy study. This chain links TRBV27 with TRBJ1-1, with no clear D. This specimen consisted of peripheral blood, obtained in the second trimester of pregnancy. CDR3 sequence (DNA): TGTGCCAGCAGTCCGCTCAGCGTGAACACTGAAGCTTTCTTT. Translation: CASSPLSVNTEAFF.